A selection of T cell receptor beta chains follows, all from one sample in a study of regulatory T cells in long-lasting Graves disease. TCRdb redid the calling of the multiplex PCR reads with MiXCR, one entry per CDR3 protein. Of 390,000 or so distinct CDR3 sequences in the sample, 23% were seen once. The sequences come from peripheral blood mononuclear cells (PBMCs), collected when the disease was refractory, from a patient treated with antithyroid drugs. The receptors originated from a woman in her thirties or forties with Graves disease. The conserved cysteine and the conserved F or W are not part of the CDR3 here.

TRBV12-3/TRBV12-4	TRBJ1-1	ASSSETGAF
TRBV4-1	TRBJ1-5	ASSQYPGHGDQPQH
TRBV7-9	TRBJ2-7	ASSTGQGSDEQY
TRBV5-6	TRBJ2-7	ASRRLANAYEQY
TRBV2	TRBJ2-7	ASRTPGGSGSYEQY
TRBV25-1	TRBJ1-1	ASSSGEISNTEAF
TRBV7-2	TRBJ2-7	ASSRSWTPYEQY
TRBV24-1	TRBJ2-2	ATSDLVGPGELF
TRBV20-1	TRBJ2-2	SARGRGRGVTGELF
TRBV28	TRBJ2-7	ATGRGREQY
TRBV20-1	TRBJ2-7	SARQDTDYEQY
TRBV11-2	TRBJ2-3	ASTIRGGVADTQY
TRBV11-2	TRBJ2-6	ASSSLSGANVLT
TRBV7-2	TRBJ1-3	ASSLGRIGNTIY
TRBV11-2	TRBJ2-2	ASSLGSSGRASTGELF
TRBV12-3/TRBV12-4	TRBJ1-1	ASSLRDRGEAF